This entry features one TCR beta chain sequence. Antigen unknown. This sample is part of a study of T cell responses to AZD1222 COVID-19 vaccine. Assay used: immunoSEQ multiplex PCR; TCRdb lists only in-frame clones, some missing. The sample consists of over 120,000 clones, approximately 89% of them appearing once. Broader study findings: Repertoires were sampled only after the peak T cell response. Spike-specific TCR breadth rose after two AZD1222 doses, and depth rose as well. Possibly, clonal diversity was underestimated; donors were largely white British and included more females.

The CDR3 covers 15 residues. V shed 6 bases and J 1 base; nucleotides not matched to a gene: 6. Germline V gene sequence: CDR1 SNHLY, CDR2 FYNNEI. Both about-4-week and about-12-week second-dose recipients were combined. This sequence was found in an adult who received the AZD1222 COVID-19 vaccine. This chain connects TRBV2 to TRBJ1-1, with 9 bases matching TRBD1. Material: peripheral blood, obtained 28 days after the second AZD1222 dose. The CDR3 protein is CASRMDRGKNTEAFF. The CDR3 DNA reads as TGTGCCAGCAGGATGGACAGGGGAAAGAACACTGAAGCTTTCTTT.